One and the same sample provided the 14 T cell receptor beta chains below, sequenced in a study of cytotoxic CD8 clonotypes in ibrutinib-treated CLL (dated by TCRdb to the early 2020s). The receptor library was made with the immunoSEQ multiplex PCR assay. TCRdb stores this immuneACCESS table with in-frame sequences only. Part of the clones is absent; in the studies checked, under half of the shortfall reflects unresolved V genes, and no reason is known for the rest. This sample is represented by tens of thousands of clones; over 60% of them were singletons. About 40% of the sample rests with the top ten. This specimen's time point label, per the study, means: about eleven months on ibrutinib. Sequences were derived from PBMCs, sampled after 12 months of ibrutinib treatment. The receptors here all came from a human donor with chronic lymphocytic leukemia.

The chain employs TRBV7-2 and TRBJ2-3, with TRBD2 identical over 12 bases. The CDR3 is 14 residues long. With V trimmed by 11 bases and J by 2 bases, 5 bases remained unmatched. CDR1 is SGHTA, CDR2 FQGNSA, per germline. The CDR3 is CAGGLAGFTDTQYF. The CDR3 bases are TGTGCCGGGGGACTAGCGGGCTTCACAGATACGCAGTATTTT.

The rearrangement links TRBV5-6 to TRBJ2-7; D is unclear. Trimming took 2 bases from V and 5 from J, leaving 14 bases between them. The CDR3 contains 14 residues. The germline V gene encodes CDR1 SGHDT and CDR2 YYEEEE. CDR3 nucleotides: TGTGCCAGCAGCTTCGGAACACTTGTCGACGAGCAGTACTTC. Encoded protein: CASSFGTLVDEQYF.

This chain's CDR3 is CASSRPGGRMNTEAFF. DNA of the CDR3: TGTGCCAGCTCGCGACCCGGGGGCAGAATGAACACTGAAGCTTTCTTT. The V call is TRBV18, the J call TRBJ1-1; a possible D gene is TRBD1 (6 bases). V lost 6 bases and J 0 bases, leaving 17 bases between the germline ends. This CDR3 comprises 16 residues. Germline CDR1 KGHSH, CDR2 LQKENI.

V usage is TRBV7-9 and J usage is TRBJ2-7, with D possibly being TRBD1 (6 bases). The germline V and J ends were trimmed by 3 bases and 0 bases, with 12 bases remaining between them. Germline loops: CDR1 SEHNR, CDR2 FQNEAQ (reference sequence). This CDR3 has 15 residues. CDR3: CASSFGGEGSYEQYF. In nucleotides, the CDR3 is TGTGCCAGCAGCTTTGGGGGCGAGGGCTCCTACGAGCAGTACTTC.

This rearrangement joins TRBV2 to TRBJ2-4; 11 bases map to TRBD2. The CDR3 spans 17 residues. The germline V gene encodes CDR1 SNHLY and CDR2 FYNNEI. V lost 5 bases to trimming and J lost 0 bases; unmatched junction nucleotides: 6. This chain's CDR3 is CASSPPGLAGAKNIQYF. The CDR3 nucleotides are TGTGCCAGCAGTCCACCCGGACTAGCGGGAGCCAAAAACATTCAGTACTTC.

This chain uses TRBV7-2 with TRBJ2-3; 12 nucleotides agree with TRBD2. The germline CDR1 and CDR2 sequences are SGHTA and FQGNSA. The CDR3 has 15 residues. The ends lost 1 base at V and 8 bases at J; junction bases unmatched: 4. CDR3 nucleotide sequence: TGTGCCAGCAGCTTAGAACTAGCGGGAGGAGGTACGCAGTATTTT. This encodes CASSLELAGGGTQYF.

The chain has TRBV7-3 and TRBJ2-7, with TRBD2 matching 7 bases. Germline CDR1 reads SGHTA; CDR2 reads FQGTGA. V dropped 2 bases and J dropped 0; count of bases not matched to a gene: 4. CDR3 size: 15 residues. The CDR3 nucleotides read TGTGCCAGCAGCTTATTTGGCGGGAGCTCCTACGAGCAGTACTTC. Protein: CASSLFGGSSYEQYF. The full variable domain, its missing parts supplied by reference TRBV7-3 and TRBJ2-7, is GAGVSQTPSNKVTEKGKYVELRCDPISGHTALYWYRQSLGQGPEFLIYFQGTGAADDSGLPNDRFFAVRPEGSVSTLKIQRTERGDSAVYLCASSLFGGSSYEQYFGPGTRLTVT.

This chain connects TRBV27 to TRBJ2-7; 8 bases are shared with TRBD1. Losses at the gene ends were 6 bases for V and 0 bases for J; bases not matched to a gene: 4. The CDR3 covers 14 residues. Germline-derived CDR1 and CDR2 are MNHEY and SMNVEV (reference sequence). In nucleotides, the CDR3 is TGTGCCAGCAGATGGGACAGGAGCTCCTACGAGCAGTACTTC. Its translation is CASRWDRSSYEQYF.

V gene TRBV4-3 combines with J gene TRBJ2-2; tentatively, D is TRBD1 (5 bases). Trimming pared 0 bases from V and 5 bases from J, leaving 13 bases between. Germline V gene lookup returns CDR1 LGHNA and CDR2 YSLEER. The CDR3 has 16 residues. The CDR3 DNA reads as TGCGCCAGCAGCCAAGAGATCGGCAGGGCAACCGGGGAGCTGTTTTTT. Translating it yields CASSQEIGRATGELFF.

The chain is built from TRBV19 and TRBJ2-7, with D tentatively TRBD2 (5 bases). V dropped 1 base and J dropped 3 bases, with 13 bases sitting between them. CDR3 size: 15 residues. Germline CDR1 is LNHDA and CDR2 is SQIVND (reference sequence). In nucleotides, the CDR3 is TGTGCCAGTAGTATAGCCCGGGAAGGCCGCTACGAGCAGTACTTC. It specifies CASSIAREGRYEQYF.

The chain links TRBV5-1 to TRBJ2-3, with 9 bases fitting TRBD1. This CDR3 is built from 15 residues. Germline V gene data show CDR1 as SGHRS and CDR2 as YFSETQ. Trimming took 3 bases from V and 5 from J; bases not matched to a gene: 7. The CDR3 sequence is CASSSGDRVKDTQYF. The CDR3 coding sequence is TGCGCCAGCAGCTCCGGGGACAGGGTGAAAGATACGCAGTATTTT.

Concerning this clone: A single base separates this from a much larger clone, so it may be a read error. The V and J genes are TRBV7-9 and TRBJ2-2; D is tentatively TRBD1 or TRBD2 (6 bases each). Germline CDR1 is SEHNR and CDR2 is FQNEAQ (reference sequence). This CDR3 is 14 amino acids long. V was cut by 6 bases and J by 6 bases, with 14 bases left in between. CDR3 in amino acids: CASRPGAGAGELFF. CDR3 DNA sequence: TGTGCCAGCAGGCCGGGGGCCGGGGCCGGGGAGCTGTTTTTT.

This chain uses TRBV4-2 with TRBJ2-5; 12 bases are a match to TRBD2. V trimming: 0 bases; J trimming: 1 base; junction bases outside the gene matches: 3. Germline CDR1 is LGHNA and CDR2 is YNFKEQ. The CDR3 runs to 17 residues. CDR3 residues: CASSQEVLAGGQETQYF. As DNA, the CDR3 is TGTGCCAGCAGCCAAGAAGTACTAGCGGGAGGCCAAGAGACCCAGTACTTC.

The chain combines TRBV30 with TRBJ2-5; possibly TRBD2 for D (6 bases). CDR1 GTSNPN and CDR2 SVGIG come from the germline V gene (reference sequence). There are 16 residues in the CDR3. Trimming left V 3 bases short and J 1 base short, with 18 bases between. The CDR3 coding sequence is TGTGCCTGGAGCGGCACGGTCGGGGGACTCCAAGAGACCCAGTACTTC. Its translation is CAWSGTVGGLQETQYF.